Listed below are T cell receptor beta chains from one sample, sequenced in a study of blood T cell repertoires in COVID-19. Sequenced by immunoSEQ multiplex PCR; TCRdb stores in-frame clones only, minus some. This sample has some 150,000 clones; around three quarters occur once, and the top ten carry roughly 1.5%. Sequences were obtained from peripheral blood. These receptor sequences come from a man older than 75 with acute or convalescent COVID-19. Each CDR3 is given with its conserved first and last residue. Each record gives: clone size, D gene, J gene, V gene, CDR3 DNA, CDR3 protein. The D gene is left open where the match is weak. Not all rows give a size; the values are once, few, many and, for expanded clones, a class.

clone_size: .
d_call: .
j_call: TRBJ2-2
v_call: TRBV6-4
cdr3_nt: TGTGCCAGCAGTGCGGTCGACACCGGGGAGCTGTTTTTT
cdr3_aa: CASSAVDTGELFF

clone_size: .
d_call: .
j_call: TRBJ2-7
v_call: TRBV7-9
cdr3_nt: TGTGCCAGCAGCACACAACAGGGCTCCTACGAGCAGTACTTC
cdr3_aa: CASSTQQGSYEQYF

clone_size: .
d_call: .
j_call: TRBJ2-5
v_call: TRBV7-2
cdr3_nt: TGTGCCAGCAGCTCTACCGGGAGCGGTCAAGAGACCCAGTACTTC
cdr3_aa: CASSSTGSGQETQYF

clone_size: .
d_call: .
j_call: TRBJ1-6
v_call: TRBV2
cdr3_nt: TGTGCCAGCACAAGGGACACTAATTCACCCCTCCACTTT
cdr3_aa: CASTRDTNSPLHF

clone_size: .
d_call: TRBD2
j_call: TRBJ2-2
v_call: TRBV4-2
cdr3_nt: TGTGCCAGCAGCCAAGATTGGGACTACGCGAACACCGGGGAGCTGTTTTTT
cdr3_aa: CASSQDWDYANTGELFF

clone_size: .
d_call: .
j_call: TRBJ1-1
v_call: TRBV5-1
cdr3_nt: TGCGCCAGCAGCTTGGAATTGTGGGGGAGGATGAACACTGAAGCTTTCTTT
cdr3_aa: CASSLELWGRMNTEAFF

clone_size: .
d_call: .
j_call: TRBJ1-5
v_call: TRBV28
cdr3_nt: TGTGCCAGCAGTTTATCAGGGGCTGAGCAGCCCCAGCATTTT
cdr3_aa: CASSLSGAEQPQHF

clone_size: .
d_call: TRBD1
j_call: TRBJ2-5
v_call: TRBV27
cdr3_nt: TGTGCCAGCAGACCAACCGGGACAGGGAGGGGCGAGACCCAGTACTTC
cdr3_aa: CASRPTGTGRGETQYF

clone_size: once
d_call: .
j_call: TRBJ2-7
v_call: TRBV11-3
cdr3_nt: TGTGCCAGCAGCTTCGGGACATTGTACGAGCAGTACTTC
cdr3_aa: CASSFGTLYEQYF

clone_size: few
d_call: TRBD1
j_call: TRBJ2-3
v_call: TRBV5-1
cdr3_nt: TGCGCCAGCAGCTCTACGACAGGGGGAGATACGCAGTATTTT
cdr3_aa: CASSSTTGGDTQYF

clone_size: .
d_call: TRBD1
j_call: TRBJ1-2
v_call: TRBV5-1
cdr3_nt: TGCGCCAGCAGCGCCGGACAGGGCCCTCTGGAAGGCTACACCTTC
cdr3_aa: CASSAGQGPLEGYTF

clone_size: .
d_call: TRBD1
j_call: TRBJ1-2
v_call: TRBV10-3
cdr3_nt: TGTGCCATCAGTGTCAACAGGGGGGATGGCTACACCTTC
cdr3_aa: CAISVNRGDGYTF

clone_size: .
d_call: TRBD2
j_call: TRBJ2-2
v_call: TRBV7-2
cdr3_nt: TGTGCCAGCAGCTTCAGACTAGCGGGGAACACCGGGGAGCTGTTTTTT
cdr3_aa: CASSFRLAGNTGELFF

clone_size: once
d_call: TRBD1
j_call: TRBJ1-4
v_call: TRBV6-5
cdr3_nt: TGTGCCAGCAGCCGACAGGGAAGGGAAAAACTGTTTTTT
cdr3_aa: CASSRQGREKLFF

clone_size: .
d_call: TRBD2
j_call: TRBJ2-5
v_call: TRBV5-1
cdr3_nt: TGCGCCAGCAGCTTGGCCCCTGGCGGGGGGATTATGGGGGAGACCCAGTACTTC
cdr3_aa: CASSLAPGGGIMGETQYF

clone_size: .
d_call: .
j_call: TRBJ1-1
v_call: TRBV6-6
cdr3_nt: TGTGCCAGCAGTTACCCCATCATGGGGGGTAACACTGAAGCTTTCTTT
cdr3_aa: CASSYPIMGGNTEAFF

clone_size: .
d_call: TRBD1
j_call: TRBJ2-2
v_call: TRBV5-8
cdr3_nt: TGTGCCAGCAGCTTTTGGACAGGGGACGACACCGGGGAGCTGTTTTTT
cdr3_aa: CASSFWTGDDTGELFF

clone_size: .
d_call: .
j_call: TRBJ2-7
v_call: TRBV18
cdr3_nt: TGTGCCAGCTCACCACCGTCAGGGTGGTCCTACGAGCAGTACTTC
cdr3_aa: CASSPPSGWSYEQYF

clone_size: .
d_call: .
j_call: TRBJ1-6
v_call: TRBV9
cdr3_nt: TGTGCCAGCAGCCTCGGGTCGGGTTCACCCCTCCACTTT
cdr3_aa: CASSLGSGSPLHF

clone_size: few
d_call: .
j_call: TRBJ1-6
v_call: TRBV6-5
cdr3_nt: TGTGCCAGCAGGGTCCTGGGGCAGCTTAATTCACCCCTCCACTTT
cdr3_aa: CASRVLGQLNSPLHF

clone_size: few
d_call: .
j_call: TRBJ1-2
v_call: TRBV5-1
cdr3_nt: TGCGCCAGCAGCTTGGCCGCGACAGCTAACTATGGCTACACCTTC
cdr3_aa: CASSLAATANYGYTF

clone_size: .
d_call: .
j_call: TRBJ2-3
v_call: TRBV24-1
cdr3_nt: TGTGCCACCAGTGATTCCGACGGAGCTAGCACAGATACGCAGTATTTT
cdr3_aa: CATSDSDGASTDTQYF

clone_size: .
d_call: .
j_call: TRBJ2-3
v_call: TRBV7-9
cdr3_nt: TGTGCCAGCAGCTCCCAAGGGGGTCCTAGCACAGATACGCAGTATTTT
cdr3_aa: CASSSQGGPSTDTQYF

clone_size: .
d_call: .
j_call: TRBJ1-1
v_call: TRBV19
cdr3_nt: TGTGCCAGTATGGGGGGTGGCTGGACTGAAGCTTTCTTT
cdr3_aa: CASMGGGWTEAFF

clone_size: few
d_call: .
j_call: TRBJ1-1
v_call: TRBV7-2
cdr3_nt: TGTGCCAGCAGCTTATTCCCGCCGGGAGGGTTCGGTAGCACTGAAGCTTTCTTT
cdr3_aa: CASSLFPPGGFGSTEAFF

clone_size: once
d_call: .
j_call: TRBJ1-2
v_call: TRBV6-1
cdr3_nt: TGTGCCAGCAGTGAAGTAGGGAGCGGCTATGGCTACACCTTC
cdr3_aa: CASSEVGSGYGYTF

clone_size: .
d_call: TRBD1
j_call: TRBJ2-4
v_call: TRBV6-5
cdr3_nt: TGTGCCAGCAGTTACCGAGGGCGACAGGGGGCATGGATTCAGTACTTC
cdr3_aa: CASSYRGRQGAWIQYF

clone_size: .
d_call: .
j_call: TRBJ2-7
v_call: TRBV5-1
cdr3_nt: TGCGCCAGCAGGGAGGAAAACTACGAGCAGTACTTC
cdr3_aa: CASREENYEQYF

clone_size: .
d_call: .
j_call: TRBJ2-3
v_call: TRBV24-1
cdr3_nt: TGTGCCACCAGTGATTTGACAGGGATGAATACGCAGTATTTT
cdr3_aa: CATSDLTGMNTQYF

clone_size: few
d_call: .
j_call: TRBJ1-2
v_call: TRBV28
cdr3_nt: TGTGCCAGCAGTTTACGAGGATTAGGCTATGGCTACACCTTC
cdr3_aa: CASSLRGLGYGYTF

clone_size: .
d_call: .
j_call: TRBJ1-5
v_call: TRBV5-4
cdr3_nt: TGTGCCAGCAGCTTCGGTGGCAATCAGCCCCAGCATTTT
cdr3_aa: CASSFGGNQPQHF

clone_size: .
d_call: TRBD2
j_call: TRBJ2-1
v_call: TRBV6-2/TRBV6-3
cdr3_nt: TGTGCCAGCAGCACAGAGGGGCGGGGGAGTGAGCAGTTCTTC
cdr3_aa: CASSTEGRGSEQFF

clone_size: .
d_call: .
j_call: TRBJ1-5
v_call: TRBV15
cdr3_nt: TGTGCCACCAGCACCCTGGGAGGGGATAGCAATCAGCCCCAGCATTTT
cdr3_aa: CATSTLGGDSNQPQHF

clone_size: .
d_call: .
j_call: TRBJ2-5
v_call: TRBV25-1
cdr3_nt: TGTGCCAGCAGTCCAGCCAGGATTCAAGAGACCCAGTACTTC
cdr3_aa: CASSPARIQETQYF

clone_size: once
d_call: .
j_call: TRBJ1-2
v_call: TRBV6-4
cdr3_nt: TGTGCCAGCAGTGGGAGGGGCCGGGATGGCTACACCTTC
cdr3_aa: CASSGRGRDGYTF

clone_size: .
d_call: TRBD1
j_call: TRBJ1-2
v_call: TRBV6-5
cdr3_nt: TGTGCCAGCAGAAGAGGGACAGTCTATGGCTACACCTTC
cdr3_aa: CASRRGTVYGYTF

clone_size: .
d_call: .
j_call: TRBJ2-1
v_call: TRBV24-1
cdr3_nt: TGTGCCACCAGTGGCCGCGGTACAGGGACGGTTTACAATGAGCAGTTCTTC
cdr3_aa: CATSGRGTGTVYNEQFF

clone_size: .
d_call: .
j_call: TRBJ2-1
v_call: TRBV6-4
cdr3_nt: TGTGCCAGCAGTGACTGGGGCCTCCCCGAAGAGCAGTTCTTC
cdr3_aa: CASSDWGLPEEQFF

clone_size: .
d_call: .
j_call: TRBJ1-2
v_call: TRBV27
cdr3_nt: TGTGCCAGCAGTTTAGCAGGGGACTATGGCTACACCTTC
cdr3_aa: CASSLAGDYGYTF

clone_size: .
d_call: .
j_call: TRBJ2-2
v_call: TRBV6-1
cdr3_nt: TGTGCCAGCAGTGAAGCATCAGGGATCACCGGGGAGCTGTTTTTT
cdr3_aa: CASSEASGITGELFF

clone_size: .
d_call: TRBD1
j_call: TRBJ2-7
v_call: TRBV19
cdr3_nt: TGTGCCAGTAGTGGGAGGACAGGGTTGTTCCCCCACTTC
cdr3_aa: CASSGRTGLFPHF

clone_size: .
d_call: .
j_call: TRBJ2-2
v_call: TRBV29-1
cdr3_nt: TGCAGCGTGGCGGCTAGAAACACCGGGGAGCTGTTTTTT
cdr3_aa: CSVAARNTGELFF

clone_size: .
d_call: .
j_call: TRBJ2-5
v_call: TRBV13
cdr3_nt: TGTGCCAGTCTACCCTCGGGACAACACCAAGGGGCCCAGTACTTC
cdr3_aa: CASLPSGQHQGAQYF

clone_size: .
d_call: .
j_call: TRBJ1-4
v_call: TRBV5-6
cdr3_nt: TGTGCCAGCAGCTTGGTTGGTGGCGGTGCAAATGAAAAACTGTTTTTT
cdr3_aa: CASSLVGGGANEKLFF